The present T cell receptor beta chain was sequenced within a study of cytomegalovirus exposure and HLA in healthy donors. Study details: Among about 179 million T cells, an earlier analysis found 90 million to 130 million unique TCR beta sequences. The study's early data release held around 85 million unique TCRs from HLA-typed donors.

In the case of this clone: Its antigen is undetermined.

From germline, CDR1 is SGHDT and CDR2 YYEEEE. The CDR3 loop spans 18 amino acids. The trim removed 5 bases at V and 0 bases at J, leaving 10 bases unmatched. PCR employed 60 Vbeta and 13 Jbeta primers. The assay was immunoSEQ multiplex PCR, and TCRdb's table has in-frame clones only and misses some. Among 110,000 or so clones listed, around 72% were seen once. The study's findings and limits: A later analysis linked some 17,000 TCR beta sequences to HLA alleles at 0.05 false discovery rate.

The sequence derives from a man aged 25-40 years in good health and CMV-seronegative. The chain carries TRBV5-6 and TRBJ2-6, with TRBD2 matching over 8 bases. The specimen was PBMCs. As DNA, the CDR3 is TGTGCCAGCAGATGGGGGCGGGGGGCTCTCTCTGGGGCCAACGTCCTGACTTTC. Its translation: CASRWGRGALSGANVLTF.